These T cell receptor beta chains were read from a single sample in a study of CD8+ T cells in alopecia areata. The protocol was immunoSEQ multiplex PCR, while the TCRdb copy is restricted to in-frame clones and leaves out a portion. The table lists around 140,000 clones, approximately 50% of them singletons. The sample comprised CD4+ T cells sorted from blood. These receptors came from a human donor with alopecia areata. The CDR3 runs from the conserved cysteine through the conserved F or W. The D gene is left open where the match is weak. Expanded clones get a size class; other rows say once, few or many, or leave the size out.

v_gene: TRBV18; j_gene: TRBJ1-1; abundance: .; d_gene: .; CDR3aa: CASSSLPSSDTEAFF; CDR3nt: TGTGCCAGCTCGTCATTGCCTAGTAGTGACACTGAAGCTTTCTTT
v_gene: TRBV5-1; j_gene: TRBJ1-1; abundance: .; d_gene: TRBD1; CDR3aa: CASSHGTGNTEAFF; CDR3nt: TGCGCCAGCAGCCACGGGACAGGGAACACTGAAGCTTTCTTT
v_gene: TRBV29-1; j_gene: TRBJ2-3; abundance: once; d_gene: TRBD1; CDR3aa: CSHLTGTSDTQYF; CDR3nt: TGCAGCCACTTGACAGGGACGTCAGATACGCAGTATTTT
v_gene: TRBV9; j_gene: TRBJ2-1; abundance: .; d_gene: .; CDR3aa: CASSVVLGGEQFF; CDR3nt: TGTGCCAGCAGCGTAGTCCTCGGAGGGGAGCAGTTCTTC
v_gene: TRBV19; j_gene: TRBJ1-2; abundance: few; d_gene: .; CDR3aa: CASSIGQANYGYTF; CDR3nt: TGTGCCAGTAGTATAGGACAAGCTAACTATGGCTACACCTTC
v_gene: TRBV6-5; j_gene: TRBJ2-3; abundance: once; d_gene: .; CDR3aa: CASSIDNTDTQYF; CDR3nt: TGTGCCAGCAGTATTGATAATACAGATACGCAGTATTTT
v_gene: TRBV9; j_gene: TRBJ1-1; abundance: .; d_gene: .; CDR3aa: CASSGPGTVNTEAFF; CDR3nt: TGTGCCAGCAGTGGCCCTGGGACGGTGAACACTGAAGCTTTCTTT
v_gene: TRBV4-1; j_gene: TRBJ1-3; abundance: few; d_gene: .; CDR3aa: CASSGMSSGNTIYF; CDR3nt: TGCGCCAGCAGCGGGATGAGCTCTGGAAACACCATATATTTT
v_gene: TRBV29-1; j_gene: TRBJ1-2; abundance: few; d_gene: TRBD1; CDR3aa: CSGGTGNLGGYTF; CDR3nt: TGCAGCGGGGGGACAGGTAATCTCGGAGGCTACACCTTC
v_gene: TRBV28; j_gene: TRBJ2-7; abundance: few; d_gene: .; CDR3aa: CASRSSSYEQYF; CDR3nt: TGTGCCAGCAGAAGTAGCTCCTACGAGCAGTACTTC
v_gene: TRBV5-1; j_gene: TRBJ2-7; abundance: .; d_gene: TRBD1; CDR3aa: CASSPPGQGDEQYF; CDR3nt: TGCGCCAGCAGCCCCCCGGGACAGGGGGATGAGCAGTACTTC
v_gene: TRBV15; j_gene: TRBJ2-5; abundance: .; d_gene: .; CDR3aa: CATSRDTWAPQETQYF; CDR3nt: TGTGCCACCAGCAGAGATACGTGGGCTCCTCAAGAGACCCAGTACTTC
v_gene: TRBV7-9; j_gene: TRBJ2-7; abundance: .; d_gene: TRBD2; CDR3aa: CASSQDSGGRYEQYF; CDR3nt: TGTGCCAGCAGCCAAGATAGTGGCGGGAGGTACGAGCAGTACTTC
v_gene: TRBV5-1; j_gene: TRBJ1-5; abundance: .; d_gene: .; CDR3aa: CASSLDPDPNQPQHF; CDR3nt: TGCGCCAGCAGCTTGGACCCGGACCCCAATCAGCCCCAGCATTTT
v_gene: TRBV7-2; j_gene: TRBJ2-3; abundance: .; d_gene: .; CDR3aa: CASSLRQGPTDTQYF; CDR3nt: TGTGCCAGCAGCTTACGTCAGGGCCCCACAGATACGCAGTATTTT
v_gene: TRBV30; j_gene: TRBJ1-1; abundance: few; d_gene: .; CDR3aa: CAWRSATVSFF; CDR3nt: TGTGCCTGGAGATCAGCGACAGTCTCTTTCTTT
v_gene: TRBV29-1; j_gene: TRBJ2-7; abundance: .; d_gene: .; CDR3aa: CSVVKAGYEQYF; CDR3nt: TGCAGCGTTGTAAAAGCAGGGTACGAGCAGTACTTC
v_gene: TRBV6-5; j_gene: TRBJ2-1; abundance: .; d_gene: .; CDR3aa: CASTGSSHYEQFF; CDR3nt: TGTGCCAGCACAGGTAGCTCACATTATGAGCAGTTCTTC
v_gene: TRBV7-3; j_gene: TRBJ1-1; abundance: few; d_gene: .; CDR3aa: CASSPQFSTEAFF; CDR3nt: TGTGCCAGCAGCCCTCAGTTTAGCACTGAAGCTTTCTTT
v_gene: TRBV30; j_gene: TRBJ1-5; abundance: .; d_gene: .; CDR3aa: CAWSGQELHQPQHF; CDR3nt: TGTGCCTGGAGTGGACAGGAGTTACATCAGCCCCAGCATTTT
v_gene: TRBV7-9; j_gene: TRBJ1-5; abundance: few; d_gene: .; CDR3aa: CASSLDNDQPQHF; CDR3nt: TGTGCCAGCAGCTTGGACAACGATCAGCCCCAGCATTTT
v_gene: TRBV29-1; j_gene: TRBJ2-1; abundance: .; d_gene: TRBD2; CDR3aa: CSSKPGTSEGSEQFF; CDR3nt: TGCAGCTCCAAGCCTGGGACTAGCGAGGGTAGTGAGCAGTTCTTC
v_gene: TRBV29-1; j_gene: TRBJ1-1; abundance: once; d_gene: TRBD1; CDR3aa: CSGNRGGEAFF; CDR3nt: TGCAGCGGAAACAGGGGCGGTGAAGCTTTCTTT
v_gene: TRBV20-1; j_gene: TRBJ2-5; abundance: .; d_gene: TRBD2; CDR3aa: CSARAGETQYF; CDR3nt: TGCAGTGCGAGAGCGGGGGAGACCCAGTACTTC
v_gene: TRBV30; j_gene: TRBJ2-7; abundance: .; d_gene: .; CDR3aa: CAWVPSGFSNEQYF; CDR3nt: TGTGCCTGGGTTCCTTCGGGATTTTCGAACGAGCAGTACTTC
v_gene: TRBV29-1; j_gene: TRBJ2-3; abundance: few; d_gene: .; CDR3aa: CSVAGRTTDTQYF; CDR3nt: TGCAGCGTTGCAGGTAGAACCACAGATACGCAGTATTTT
v_gene: TRBV4-1; j_gene: TRBJ2-1; abundance: few; d_gene: .; CDR3aa: CASSQVSGITVYEQFF; CDR3nt: TGCGCCAGCAGCCAAGTTTCGGGGATAACGGTTTATGAGCAGTTCTTC
v_gene: TRBV28; j_gene: TRBJ2-7; abundance: .; d_gene: .; CDR3aa: CASSTPVGIDEQYF; CDR3nt: TGTGCCAGCAGCACACCTGTGGGGATTGACGAGCAGTACTTC